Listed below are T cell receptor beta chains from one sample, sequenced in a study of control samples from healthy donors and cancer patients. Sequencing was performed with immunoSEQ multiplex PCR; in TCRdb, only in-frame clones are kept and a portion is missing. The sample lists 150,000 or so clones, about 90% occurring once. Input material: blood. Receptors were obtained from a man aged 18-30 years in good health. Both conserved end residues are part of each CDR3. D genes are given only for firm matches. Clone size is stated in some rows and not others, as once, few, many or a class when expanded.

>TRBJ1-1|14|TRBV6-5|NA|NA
CASSYFLGTNEAFF
TGTGCCAGCAGTTACTTTCTAGGGACTAATGAAGCTTTCTTT
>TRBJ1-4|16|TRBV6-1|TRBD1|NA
CASSEARGTGAEKLFF
TGTGCCAGCAGTGAAGCCAGGGGGACAGGGGCTGAAAAACTGTTTTTT
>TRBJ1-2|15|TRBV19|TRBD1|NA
CASTTGTGTGYGYTF
TGTGCCAGTACCACCGGGACAGGTACCGGGTATGGCTACACCTTC
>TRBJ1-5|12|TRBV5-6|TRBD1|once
CASSSQGQPQHF
TGTGCCAGCAGCTCACAGGGGCAGCCCCAGCATTTT
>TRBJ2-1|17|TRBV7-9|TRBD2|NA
CASSSSSTSGSYNEQFF
TGTGCCAGCAGCTCGTCCTCGACTAGCGGGTCCTACAATGAGCAGTTCTTC
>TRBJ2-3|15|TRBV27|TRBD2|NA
CASSLLAGDLDTQYF
TGTGCCAGCAGTTTACTAGCGGGGGATCTAGATACGCAGTATTTT
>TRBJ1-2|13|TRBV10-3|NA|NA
CAISESQGKGYTF
TGTGCCATCAGTGAGTCTCAGGGGAAGGGCTACACCTTC
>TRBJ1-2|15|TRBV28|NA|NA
CASSPLTGPIYGYTF
TGTGCCAGCAGCCCACTAACAGGGCCCATCTATGGCTACACCTTC
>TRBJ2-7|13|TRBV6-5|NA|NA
CGARAEGSYEQYF
TGTGGTGCCAGGGCTGAAGGCTCCTACGAGCAGTACTTC
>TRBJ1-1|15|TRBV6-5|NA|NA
CASSYRNRLNTEAFF
TGTGCCAGCAGTTACAGGAACAGGTTGAACACTGAAGCTTTCTTT
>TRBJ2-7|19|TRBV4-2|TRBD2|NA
CASSQDRRLAGGFFYEQYF
TGTGCCAGCAGCCAAGATCGTCGCCTAGCGGGGGGGTTTTTCTACGAGCAGTACTTC
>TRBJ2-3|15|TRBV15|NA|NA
CATSRDLGAGSTQYF
TGTGCCACCAGCAGAGATCTTGGGGCAGGTAGTACGCAGTATTTT
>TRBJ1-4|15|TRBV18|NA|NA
CASSPFNRVEAKLFF
TGTGCCAGCTCACCATTTAACAGGGTGGAGGCCAAACTGTTTTTT
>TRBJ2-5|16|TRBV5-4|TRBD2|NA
CASSGGQRGGQETQYF
TGTGCCAGCAGCGGCGGGCAGCGGGGGGGCCAGGAGACCCAGTACTTC
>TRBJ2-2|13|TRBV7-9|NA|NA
CASSPSVPGELFF
TGTGCCAGCAGCCCTAGCGTTCCCGGGGAGCTGTTTTTT
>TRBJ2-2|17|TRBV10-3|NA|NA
CAISERVGGTDTGELFF
TGTGCCATCAGTGAGCGCGTCGGGGGGACAGACACCGGGGAGCTGTTTTTT
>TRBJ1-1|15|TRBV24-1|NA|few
CATIEPRIRNTEAFF
TGTGCCACTATTGAACCCCGAATTCGAAACACTGAAGCTTTCTTT
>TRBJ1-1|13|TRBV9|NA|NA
CASSVTANTEAFF
TGTGCCAGCAGCGTAACAGCAAACACTGAAGCTTTCTTT
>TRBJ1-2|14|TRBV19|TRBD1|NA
CASSIDREGDGYTF
TGTGCCAGTAGTATCGACAGGGAGGGGGATGGCTACACCTTC
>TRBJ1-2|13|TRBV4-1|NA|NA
CASSPQLVYGYTF
TGCGCCAGCAGCCCCCAGTTGGTTTATGGCTACACCTTC
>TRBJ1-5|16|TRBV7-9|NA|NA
CASSFGRIDSNQPQHF
TGTGCCAGCAGCTTCGGACGGATTGATAGCAATCAGCCCCAGCATTTT
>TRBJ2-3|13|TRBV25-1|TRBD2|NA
CASSSGGRDTQYF
TGTGCCAGCAGCAGCGGGGGGAGGGATACGCAGTATTTT
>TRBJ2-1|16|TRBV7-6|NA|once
CASSSARADSYNEQFF
TGTGCCAGCAGCTCCGCCCGAGCGGACTCCTACAATGAGCAGTTCTTC
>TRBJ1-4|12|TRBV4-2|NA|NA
CASRGAGEKLFF
TGTGCCAGCAGGGGAGCGGGTGAAAAACTGTTTTTT
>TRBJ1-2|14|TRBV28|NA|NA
CASSFYGAVDGYTF
TGTGCCAGCAGTTTTTATGGGGCCGTGGATGGCTACACCTTC
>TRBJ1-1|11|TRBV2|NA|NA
CATLDDTEAFF
TGTGCCACCCTCGACGACACTGAAGCTTTCTTT
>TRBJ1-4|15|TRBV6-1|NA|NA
CASSEIRGENEKLFF
TGTGCCAGCAGTGAAATCAGGGGTGAGAATGAAAAACTGTTTTTT